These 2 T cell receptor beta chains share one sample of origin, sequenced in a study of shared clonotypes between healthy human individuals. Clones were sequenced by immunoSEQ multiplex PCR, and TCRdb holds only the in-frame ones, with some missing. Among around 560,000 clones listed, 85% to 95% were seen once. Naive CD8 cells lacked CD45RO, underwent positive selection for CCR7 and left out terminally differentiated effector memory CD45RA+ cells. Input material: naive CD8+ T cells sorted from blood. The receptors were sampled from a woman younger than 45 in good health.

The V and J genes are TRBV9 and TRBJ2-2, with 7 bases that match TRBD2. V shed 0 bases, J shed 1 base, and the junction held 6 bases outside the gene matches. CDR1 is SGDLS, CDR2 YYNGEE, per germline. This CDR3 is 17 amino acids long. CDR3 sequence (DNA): TGTGCCAGCAGCGTAGCTAGGGAGGGAGGGAACACCGGGGAGCTGTTTTTT. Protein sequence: CASSVAREGGNTGELFF.

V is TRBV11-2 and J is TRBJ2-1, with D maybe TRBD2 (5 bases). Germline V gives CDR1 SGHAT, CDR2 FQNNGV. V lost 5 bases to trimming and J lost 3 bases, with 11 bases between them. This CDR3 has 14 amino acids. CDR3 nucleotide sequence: TGTGCCAGCAGCCCCCGAGGGTTCTACAATGAGCAGTTCTTC. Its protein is CASSPRGFYNEQFF.